A single sample is the source of the 21 T cell receptor beta chains below, sequenced in a study of shared clonotypes between healthy human individuals. Produced via immunoSEQ multiplex PCR; TCRdb's table is partial and in-frame only. Of about 1.5 million clones listed, over 95% were seen once; the top ten hold about 1.2%. The sample taken for sequencing was naive CD4+ T cells sorted from blood. Noted subset: CD45RA+ positively selected. Receptor source: a man aged 25-40 years in good health.

This chain links TRBV28 with TRBJ2-7; 12 positions match TRBD2. The CDR3 has 16 amino acids. Germline loops: CDR1 MDHEN, CDR2 SYDVKM. Trimming took 5 bases from V and 1 from J; bases not matched to a gene: 6. Here the CDR3 DNA reads TGTGCCAGCAGTGCCATTACTAGCGGGAGGTCCTACGAGCAGTACTTC. It specifies CASSAITSGRSYEQYF.

V and J are TRBV10-3 and TRBJ1-2; 10 bases are shared with TRBD1. The trim removed 7 bases at V and 10 bases at J, leaving 6 bases unmatched. The CDR3 consists of 12 residues. Per the germline V gene, CDR1 is ENHRY and CDR2 is SYGVKD. The CDR3 region is CAINQGQGIYTF. CDR3 DNA sequence: TGTGCCATCAACCAGGGACAGGGGATCTACACCTTC.

The chain combines TRBV7-2 with TRBJ2-1; 11 bases map to TRBD2. The CDR3 sequence is 15 residues long. V lost 6 bases and J lost 7; bases outside the gene matches: 8. Germline values: CDR1 SGHTA, CDR2 FQGNSA. CDR3: CASRWVGLAVNEQFF. In nucleotides, the CDR3 is TGTGCCAGCAGATGGGTGGGACTAGCGGTGAATGAGCAGTTCTTC.

This sequence joins TRBV18 and TRBJ2-7; no definite D call. V was trimmed by 2 bases and J by 1 base, leaving 15 bases between them. This CDR3 contains 16 residues. CDR1 and CDR2 from the germline V gene are KGHSH and LQKENI. This chain's CDR3 is CASSPRPVDSSYEQYF. The CDR3, as DNA: TGTGCCAGCTCACCAAGGCCAGTCGATTCGTCCTACGAGCAGTACTTC.

The chain carries TRBV10-3 and TRBJ1-1; no clear D gene. The germline CDR1 and CDR2 sequences are ENHRY and SYGVKD. The CDR3 length is 14 residues. The V end lost 6 bases, the J end lost 0 bases, and 11 bases lay between the germline ends. The CDR3 reads CAISPRPVNTEAFF. The CDR3 DNA reads as TGTGCCATCAGCCCCAGGCCCGTGAACACTGAAGCTTTCTTT.

The V and J genes are TRBV7-9 and TRBJ1-4; D call uncertain. Germline V gives CDR1 SEHNR, CDR2 FQNEAQ (reference sequence). V was trimmed by 10 bases and J by 5 bases, leaving 5 bases between them. The CDR3 runs to 10 residues. CDR3 in amino acids: CATVNEKLFF. The DNA of the CDR3 is TGTGCCACCGTGAATGAAAAACTGTTTTTT.

The rearrangement uses TRBV27 and TRBJ2-7, with 7 bases aligning to TRBD1. CDR1 and CDR2 from the germline V gene are MNHEY and SMNVEV (reference sequence). The V and J ends lost 5 bases and 3 bases, in that order; junction bases with no gene match: 10. The CDR3 consists of 15 residues. The CDR3 here is CASSVQGLYLYEQYF. Here the CDR3 DNA reads TGTGCCAGCAGTGTACAGGGGCTGTATCTCTACGAGCAGTACTTC.

This chain uses TRBV9 with TRBJ1-1; weak D call: TRBD1 (5 bases). The germline V gene encodes CDR1 SGDLS and CDR2 YYNGEE. CDR3 length: 14 amino acids. Trimming stripped 4 bases from V and 2 bases from J, with 12 bases between. CDR3 sequence reads: CASSMRQRNTEAFF. The CDR3 DNA reads as TGTGCCAGCAGCATGAGACAGCGAAACACTGAAGCTTTCTTT.

V is TRBV10-3 and J is TRBJ2-7; 7 positions agree with TRBD2. The CDR3 is made up of 14 amino acids. Per germline, CDR1 ENHRY and CDR2 SYGVKD. The ends lost 2 bases at V and 2 bases at J; junction bases unmatched: 3. The CDR3 nucleotides read TGTGCCATCAGTGAGCGGGGGGAAACCTACGAGCAGTACTTC. Its translation: CAISERGETYEQYF.

This chain connects TRBV27 to TRBJ1-2; D is possibly TRBD1 (6 bases). Germline loops: CDR1 MNHEY, CDR2 SMNVEV (reference sequence). This CDR3 is built from 15 residues. Trimming removed 1 base at V and 0 bases at J, with 9 bases between. CDR3 region: CASSLYRASNYGYTF. DNA for the CDR3: TGTGCCAGCAGTTTATACAGGGCGTCTAACTATGGCTACACCTTC.

The rearrangement links TRBV29-1 to TRBJ2-3; D call uncertain. Trimming stripped 5 bases from V and 0 bases from J, with 12 bases between. Germline CDR1 and CDR2: SQVTM and ANQGSEA. CDR3 length: 14 amino acids. As DNA, the CDR3 is TGCAGCGTTACACTCGGATTTAGCACAGATACGCAGTATTTT. Amino acids: CSVTLGFSTDTQYF.

This clone showed up just once. The chain has TRBV4-3 and TRBJ1-5, with D unresolved. Trimming pared 4 bases from V and 6 bases from J, leaving 10 bases between. The CDR3 runs to 13 residues. Germline V gene sequence: CDR1 LGHNA, CDR2 YSLEER. The CDR3 loop reads CASSPIEGQPQHF. Written as DNA, the CDR3 is TGCGCCAGCAGCCCGATAGAGGGTCAGCCCCAGCATTTT.

This sequence joins TRBV7-6 and TRBJ1-3; possibly TRBD1 for D (6 bases). The V end was cut by 2 bases, the J end by 4 bases, with 9 bases between. This CDR3 is 14 amino acids long. Germline V gene lookup returns CDR1 SGHVS and CDR2 FNYEAQ. This CDR3 is CASSLQGRGNTIYF. CDR3 DNA sequence: TGTGCCAGCAGCTTACAGGGGAGGGGAAACACCATATATTTT.

The rearrangement links TRBV30 to TRBJ1-4; D ambiguous. Between the trimmed V and J ends, which lost 4 bases and 8 bases, there was a span of 17 bases. Germline V CDR1 and CDR2: GTSNPN, SVGIG (reference sequence). CDR3 length equals 14 residues. Here the CDR3 reads CAWMRYTPKEKLFF. The DNA of the CDR3 is TGTGCCTGGATGCGGTACACCCCCAAGGAAAAACTGTTTTTT. Full variable domain (rest looked up from reference TRBV30 and TRBJ1-4): SQTIHQWPATLVQPVGSPLSLECTVEGTSNPNLYWYRQAAGRGLQLLFYSVGIGQISSEVPQNLSASRPQDRQFILSSKKLLLSDSGFYLCAWMRYTPKEKLFFGSGTQLSVL.

The chain combines TRBV27 with TRBJ2-4; D call uncertain. Germline V lookup: CDR1 MNHEY, CDR2 SMNVEV (reference sequence). V was cut by 3 bases and J by 0 bases, with 9 bases left in between. CDR3 length equals 15 residues. This CDR3 reads CASSFNGVAKNIQYF. The CDR3 nucleotides are TGTGCCAGCAGTTTCAACGGAGTAGCCAAAAACATTCAGTACTTC.

This clone was seen only once. J is TRBJ1-4 and V is TRBV7-9; no reliable D call. The V end was cut by 0 bases, the J end by 0 bases, with 5 bases between. The CDR3 totals 15 residues. The germline gives CDR1 SEHNR, CDR2 FQNEAQ (reference sequence). CDR3 region: CASSLAGATNEKLFF. For the CDR3, the DNA is TGTGCCAGCAGCTTAGCCGGCGCAACTAATGAAAAACTGTTTTTT.

This chain uses TRBV18 with TRBJ1-1; no definite D call. Germline CDR1 is KGHSH and CDR2 is LQKENI. This CDR3 has 12 residues. V was cut by 3 bases and J by 7 bases, with 9 bases left in between. The CDR3 nucleotides are TGTGCCAGCTCACCCGAACGAGATGAAGCTTTCTTT. This translates into CASSPERDEAFF. The variable domain in full, completed from reference TRBV18 and TRBJ1-1, reads NAGVMQNPRHLVRRRGQEARLRCSPMKGHSHVYWYRQLPEEGLKFMVYLQKENIIDESGMPKERFSAEFPKEGPSILRIQQVVRGDSAAYFCASSPERDEAFFGQGTRLTVV.

This rearrangement joins TRBV11-2 to TRBJ2-2; no reliable D call. The length of the CDR3 is 15 residues. The V end was cut by 0 bases, the J end by 0 bases, with 5 bases between. Germline values: CDR1 SGHAT, CDR2 FQNNGV. In DNA, the CDR3 is TGTGCCAGCAGCTTAGACAACGCGAACACCGGGGAGCTGTTTTTT. Amino acids: CASSLDNANTGELFF.

The V call is TRBV29-1, the J call TRBJ2-1, with 10 nucleotides matching TRBD1. V was pared by 8 bases and J by 10 bases, with 8 bases of the junction left unmatched. Germline CDR1 is SQVTM and CDR2 is ANQGSEA. CDR3 length: 12 residues. DNA of the CDR3: TGCAGCCTCACGGGACAGGGGACCGAGCAGTTCTTC. This gives the protein CSLTGQGTEQFF.

The V gene is TRBV5-4, the J gene TRBJ2-7; 9 bases fit TRBD2. This CDR3 is 17 amino acids long. The trim removed 4 bases at V and 4 bases at J, leaving 15 bases unmatched. Germline V gene sequence: CDR1 SGHNT, CDR2 YYREEE (reference sequence). CDR3 coding DNA: TGTGCCAGCAGCCCCGGAGGCGGCGGGAGGGCCAGGTACGAGCAGTACTTC. As protein: CASSPGGGGRARYEQYF.

The chain couples TRBV10-3 to TRBJ1-3; D is ambiguous. Germline V lookup: CDR1 ENHRY, CDR2 SYGVKD. Trimming took off 6 bases at V and 3 bases at J, with 12 bases between the two ends. The CDR3 loop spans 14 amino acids. This CDR3 is CAISAERDGNTIYF. The DNA for the CDR3 is TGTGCCATCAGCGCCGAGCGAGATGGAAACACCATATATTTT.